The rows below give T cell receptor beta chains drawn from one sample of a study of cytomegalovirus exposure and HLA in healthy donors. Data came from immunoSEQ multiplex PCR; TCRdb stores just in-frame clones and leaves some out. The sample carries 130,000 to 150,000 clones, about 90% recorded once. Sample: PBMCs. These receptor sequences come from a man between 18 and 29 years old in good health and CMV-seronegative. The CDR3 runs from the conserved cysteine through the conserved F or W. D genes are given only for firm matches.

D gene: NA
V gene: TRBV12-5
CDR3 protein: CASGTGPSYEQYF

D gene: NA
V gene: TRBV27
CDR3 protein: CASSINTGELFF

D gene: TRBD2
V gene: TRBV10-3
CDR3 protein: CAISGGSSYNEQFF

D gene: NA
V gene: TRBV27
CDR3 protein: CASSLYQGSYEQYF

D gene: NA
V gene: TRBV7-9
CDR3 protein: CASSLTREGGYTF

D gene: NA
V gene: TRBV7-9
CDR3 protein: CASSTYLDTQYF

D gene: NA
V gene: TRBV27
CDR3 protein: CASSRQGTREKLFF

D gene: NA
V gene: TRBV2
CDR3 protein: CASAGVGADTQYF

D gene: TRBD1
V gene: TRBV9
CDR3 protein: CASSQGQGNTEAFF

D gene: NA
V gene: TRBV7-6
CDR3 protein: CASSLSLRVETQYF

D gene: NA
V gene: TRBV27
CDR3 protein: CASAYPGRPTGELFF

D gene: NA
V gene: TRBV6-1
CDR3 protein: CASSELAGAINSPLHF

D gene: TRBD2
V gene: TRBV7-2
CDR3 protein: CASSLIAGGYNEQFF

D gene: TRBD2
V gene: TRBV5-1
CDR3 protein: CASSLVLAGMYSYNEQFF

D gene: NA
V gene: TRBV27
CDR3 protein: CASSAGVDNQPQHF

D gene: NA
V gene: TRBV5-4
CDR3 protein: CASSLAGESETQYF

D gene: NA
V gene: TRBV27
CDR3 protein: CASSFGGDSYEQYF

D gene: NA
V gene: TRBV5-6
CDR3 protein: CASSSLVGGYTF

D gene: TRBD2
V gene: TRBV5-4
CDR3 protein: CASSLAGLAGGRTGELFF

D gene: NA
V gene: TRBV27
CDR3 protein: CASSRSHWSSYNEQFF

D gene: NA
V gene: TRBV9
CDR3 protein: CASSVGDKSEAFF

D gene: NA
V gene: TRBV29-1
CDR3 protein: CSVARGSEQYF

D gene: NA
V gene: TRBV28
CDR3 protein: CASSLLTANEQFF

D gene: TRBD2
V gene: TRBV4-3
CDR3 protein: CASSQGGLAATDTQYF

D gene: NA
V gene: TRBV19
CDR3 protein: CASSIDHRRGPYEQYF

D gene: NA
V gene: TRBV30
CDR3 protein: CALEGGAKEKLFF

D gene: TRBD1
V gene: TRBV12-5
CDR3 protein: CASGLAPTGIGQPQHF